What follows are 23 T cell receptor beta chains derived from one specimen sequenced in a study of response to subunit inactivated influenza vaccine. Via MiXCR, TCRdb re-called the RT-PCR reads, giving one row per CDR3 protein. This sample has roughly 170,000 distinct CDR3 sequences; about 9% occur once, and the top ten carry about a tenth. Sequences were derived from non-naive T cells sorted from PBMCs, sampled on the day of vaccination. These receptors were collected from a man aged 50-59 years who received an inactivated influenza vaccine.

This clonotype was seen many times. This rearrangement joins TRBV7-9 to TRBJ2-1; TRBD2 aligns across 13 bases. The CDR3 spans 15 residues. CDR1 SEHNR and CDR2 FQNEAQ come from the germline V gene (reference sequence). With 5 bases clipped from V and 4 bases from J, the junction kept 2 bases outside the gene matches. This CDR3 reads CASSQLAGGYNEQFF. The DNA for the CDR3 is TGTGCCAGCAGCCAACTAGCGGGAGGGTACAATGAGCAGTTCTTC.

V is TRBV6-1 and J is TRBJ2-3, with 10 bases lining up with TRBD2. Losses at the gene ends were 7 bases for V and 2 bases for J; bases not matched to a gene: 6. This CDR3 comprises 15 residues. In germline, CDR1 is MNHNS, CDR2 SASEGT. CDR3 coding DNA: TGTGCCAGCAAGAGACTAGCGGGCTACACAGATACGCAGTATTTT. Encoded protein: CASKRLAGYTDTQYF.

This clonotype was seen ten or more times. The rearrangement uses TRBV7-8 and TRBJ1-1, with D perhaps matching TRBD1 (5 bases). Trimming stripped 2 bases from V and 5 bases from J, with 18 bases between. The CDR3 consists of 16 residues. The germline CDR1 and CDR2 sequences are SGHVS and FQNEAQ. CDR3 nucleotides: TGTGCCAGCAGCTTACGGGTCGGGGCCCGGGGGACTGAAGCTTTCTTT. Protein sequence: CASSLRVGARGTEAFF.

This clonotype was observed a single time. This may be a read error, as it is one base from a much larger clone. The rearrangement uses TRBV7-2 and TRBJ2-5; D remains ambiguous. Germline V gene sequence: CDR1 SGHTA, CDR2 FQGNSA. Trimming stripped 1 base from V and 5 bases from J, with 20 bases between. This CDR3 is 17 amino acids long. CDR3 in DNA: TGTGCCAGCAGCTTAGTGGCCCGTCTCCAAAAAGCGGAGACCCAGTACTTC. This translates into CASSLVARLQKAETQYF.

This clonotype has ten or more counts. The chain uses TRBV3-1 and TRBJ2-1; D is uncertain. This CDR3 is built from 14 residues. The V gene's germline CDR1 is LGHDT and CDR2 YNNKEL (reference sequence). Trimming left V 0 bases short and J 5 bases short, with 8 bases between. The CDR3, as DNA: TGTGCCAGCAGCCAAGATTGGGCAAACAATGAGCAGTTCTTC. Translation: CASSQDWANNEQFF.

The chain couples TRBV27 to TRBJ2-5; D ambiguous. The V end lost 3 bases, the J end lost 8 bases, and 4 bases lay between the germline ends. The CDR3 contains 10 residues. The germline V gene encodes CDR1 MNHEY and CDR2 SMNVEV (reference sequence). This CDR3 is CASSLGTQYF. The CDR3 nucleotides are TGTGCCAGCAGTTTGGGAACCCAGTACTTC.

This clonotype has a single count. The chain combines TRBV5-1 with TRBJ1-2, with D possibly TRBD1 on 5 matching bases. The CDR3 runs 13 residues. CDR1 and CDR2 from the germline V gene are SGHRS and YFSETQ. Trimming shortened V by 0 bases and J by 13 bases, and 16 bases separated the two germline ends. The CDR3 DNA sequence: TGCGCCAGCAGCTTGGAAGTCGGGAGGGGTTGCACCTTC. Its protein is CASSLEVGRGCTF.

Note on this clonotype: A clone one base away is much larger, so this may be a read error. V gene TRBV3-1 combines with J gene TRBJ1-5; D unresolved. CDR3 length equals 14 residues. Germline V gene data show CDR1 as LGHDT and CDR2 as YNNKEL (reference sequence). V gave up 0 bases and J gave up 6 bases, with 9 bases separating them. The CDR3 sequence: CASSQDVITQPQHF. CDR3 DNA sequence: TGTGCCAGCAGCCAAGACGTGATAACTCAGCCCCAGCATTTT.

Ten or more counts support this clonotype. The V call is TRBV5-1, the J call TRBJ2-2, with 7 nucleotides matching TRBD1. Germline V lookup: CDR1 SGHRS, CDR2 YFSETQ. This CDR3 comprises 16 residues. Germline trimming cut 4 bases from V and 2 bases from J; bases unmatched to any gene: 8. In DNA, the CDR3 is TGCGCCAGCAGCCTCCGACAGGGCTCAAACACCGGGGAGCTGTTTTTT. It translates to CASSLRQGSNTGELFF. Together with reference TRBV5-1 and TRBJ2-2, the CDR3 gives the full variable domain: KAGVTQTPRYLIKTRGQQVTLSCSPISGHRSVSWYQQTPGQGLQFLFEYFSETQRNKGNFPGRFSGRQFSNSRSEMNVSTLELGDSALYLCASSLRQGSNTGELFFGEGSRLTVL.

The chain employs TRBV4-3 and TRBJ1-1; 8 bases are a match to TRBD1. CDR1 is LGHNA and CDR2 is YSLEER in the germline V gene. This CDR3 region has 14 residues. The V segment lost 2 bases and the J segment 5 bases; nucleotides outside the gene matches: 4. CDR3 region: CASSQSQGGTEAFF. The CDR3 DNA is TGCGCCAGCAGCCAATCACAGGGGGGGACTGAAGCTTTCTTT.

This clonotype has a count of ten or more. CDR3 amino acids: CASSAKTGEGAKNIQYF. CDR3 DNA sequence: TGTGCCAGCAGCGCAAAAACAGGGGAGGGGGCCAAAAACATTCAGTACTTC. This chain links TRBV5-4 with TRBJ2-4, with D tentatively TRBD1 or TRBD2 (7 bases each). This CDR3 is built from 17 residues. The V end was cut by 4 bases, the J end by 1 base, with 18 bases between. Germline V lookup: CDR1 SGHNT, CDR2 YYREEE (reference sequence).

The chain combines TRBV5-1 with TRBJ2-7, with TRBD2 identical over 9 bases. This CDR3 is 17 amino acids long. Germline V gene sequence: CDR1 SGHRS, CDR2 YFSETQ. J gave up 6 bases and V 4 bases, and 17 bases lay outside the gene matches. The CDR3: CASSPGYSGGPGSEQYF. In DNA form, the CDR3 reads TGCGCCAGCAGCCCTGGGTATAGCGGGGGTCCCGGTAGCGAGCAGTACTTC. Filled out from reference TRBV5-1 and TRBJ2-7, the complete variable domain reads KAGVTQTPRYLIKTRGQQVTLSCSPISGHRSVSWYQQTPGQGLQFLFEYFSETQRNKGNFPGRFSGRQFSNSRSEMNVSTLELGDSALYLCASSPGYSGGPGSEQYFGPGTRLTVT.

This clonotype was seen a few times. This chain uses TRBV7-8 with TRBJ2-3; weak D call: TRBD1 (5 bases). The CDR3 is 17 residues long. CDR1 and CDR2 (germline): SGHVS, FQNEAQ. V lost 6 bases and J 4 bases, leaving 23 bases between the germline ends. CDR3 sequence (DNA): TGTGCCAGCAGTCGACATAAGACAGCCCCCTCCGCAGATACGCAGTATTTT. Protein product: CASSRHKTAPSADTQYF.

The V call is TRBV19, the J call TRBJ2-3; TRBD2 aligns across 10 bases. Germline V lookup: CDR1 LNHDA, CDR2 SQIVND (reference sequence). The CDR3 is made up of 15 amino acids. Trimming cost V 7 bases and J 2 bases; bases outside gene matches: 6. This CDR3 reads CASTSSGGHTDTQYF. The DNA of the CDR3 is TGTGCCAGTACCTCTAGCGGGGGTCACACAGATACGCAGTATTTT.

This clonotype occurred many times. The chain recombines TRBV6-6 with TRBJ2-1, with D hard to call. V was cut by 4 bases and J by 5 bases, with 6 bases left in between. The CDR3 runs to 12 residues. Germline CDR1 is MNHNY and CDR2 is SVGAGI (reference sequence). The CDR3 nucleotides are TGTGCCAGCAGTTTCCCAAACAATGAGCAGTTCTTC. Amino acid sequence: CASSFPNNEQFF.

This clonotype came up a few times. V usage is TRBV19 and J usage is TRBJ1-5, with D uncertain. Germline V gives CDR1 LNHDA, CDR2 SQIVND (reference sequence). This CDR3 spans 13 amino acids. Trimming stripped 3 bases from V and 11 bases from J, with 14 bases between. The CDR3 DNA reads TGTGCCAGTAGTATCAACCTAAAAGCGTCCCAGCATTTT. Translating it yields CASSINLKASQHF.

J is TRBJ2-1 and V is TRBV4-2; 9 bases are a match to TRBD1. The length of the CDR3 is 18 residues. After removal of 1 base from V and 7 bases from J, the junction contained 14 bases not matched to a gene. The germline gives CDR1 LGHNA, CDR2 YNFKEQ. The CDR3 protein is CASSQANHGTGIGNEQFF. The CDR3 bases are TGTGCCAGCAGCCAAGCCAATCACGGGACAGGGATAGGGAATGAGCAGTTCTTC.

The V call is TRBV12-3 or TRBV12-4, the J call TRBJ1-5, with 9 bases fitting TRBD1. Unmatched junction bases numbered 5, after V lost 3 bases and J lost 5 bases. The CDR3 spans 15 residues. Here the CDR3 reads CASSFGWTGDQPQHF. CDR3 bases: TGTGCCAGCAGTTTTGGTTGGACAGGGGATCAGCCCCAGCATTTT.

This clonotype was seen only a few times. This chain joins TRBV6-5 and TRBJ1-2; 8 nucleotides agree with TRBD1. CDR1 is MNHEY and CDR2 is SVGAGI in the germline V gene. The CDR3 has 14 amino acids. The junction had 5 bases not matched to a gene; V was cut back by 0 bases and J by 8 bases. The CDR3 region is CASSYSGGQAGYTF. CDR3 nucleotides: TGTGCCAGCAGTTACTCCGGGGGACAGGCCGGCTACACCTTC.

J is TRBJ2-2 and V is TRBV7-6; 9 bases match TRBD2. The V gene's germline CDR1 is SGHVS and CDR2 FNYEAQ. The CDR3 runs 16 residues. V lost 4 bases, J lost 1 base, and 4 bases stayed unmatched. Written as DNA, the CDR3 is TGTGCCAGCAGCTCCCCGACTAGCGGGAACACCGGGGAGCTGTTTTTT. This codes for CASSSPTSGNTGELFF. Full variable domain (remainder filled in from reference TRBV7-6 and TRBJ2-2): GAGVSQSPRYKVTKRGQDVALRCDPISGHVSLYWYRQALGQGPEFLTYFNYEAQQDKSGLPNDRFSAERPEGSISTLTIQRTEQRDSAMYRCASSSPTSGNTGELFFGEGSRLTVL.

Only a few counts were recorded for this clonotype. The V gene is TRBV12-3 or TRBV12-4, the J gene TRBJ1-4; D is possibly TRBD1 (5 bases). The CDR3 contains 15 residues. V gave up 4 bases and J gave up 8 bases, with 17 bases separating them. The CDR3 DNA reads TGTGCCAGCAGTTCGGGGGGACCCATCGGCGAAAAACTGTTTTTT. Its translation is CASSSGGPIGEKLFF.

This clonotype has only a few counts. The J gene is TRBJ1-6, the V gene TRBV5-1, with 7 bases matching TRBD1. Germline-derived CDR1 and CDR2 are SGHRS and YFSETQ. V was pared by 8 bases and J by 6 bases, with 14 bases of the junction left unmatched. CDR3 length: 16 residues. CDR3 coding DNA: TGCGCCAGTCGACTACAAGGGGGCCATTCTAATTCACCCCTCCACTTT. The encoded protein is CASRLQGGHSNSPLHF.

This clonotype appeared many times. The J gene is TRBJ2-1, the V gene TRBV6-2 or TRBV6-3, with D maybe TRBD1 (6 bases). V was clipped by 8 bases and J by 6 bases, with 14 bases between them. The CDR3 contains 13 residues. Germline V lookup: CDR1 MNHEY, CDR2 SVGEGT. CDR3 sequence: CASWTVPGNEQFF. Here the CDR3 DNA reads TGTGCCAGCTGGACAGTGCCAGGCAATGAGCAGTTCTTC.